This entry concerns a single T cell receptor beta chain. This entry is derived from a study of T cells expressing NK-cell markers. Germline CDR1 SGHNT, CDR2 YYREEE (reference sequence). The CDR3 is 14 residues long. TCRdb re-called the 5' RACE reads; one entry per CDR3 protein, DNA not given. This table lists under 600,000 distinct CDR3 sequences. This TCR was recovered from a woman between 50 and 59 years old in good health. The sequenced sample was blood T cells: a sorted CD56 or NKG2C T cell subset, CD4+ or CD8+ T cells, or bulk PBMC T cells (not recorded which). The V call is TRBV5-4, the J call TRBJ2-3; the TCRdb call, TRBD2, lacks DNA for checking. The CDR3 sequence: CASSSPGVRDTQYF.